These 25 T cell receptor beta chains were sequenced from one sample in a study of blood T cell repertoires in COVID-19. Profiled with immunoSEQ multiplex PCR; TCRdb holds only in-frame clones, not every one. The sample lists 150,000 to 200,000 clones; 84% were seen once. The source material was peripheral blood. These receptors were obtained from a woman aged 80 or older with acute or convalescent COVID-19.

The chain joins TRBV3-1 (or the pseudogene TRBV3-2) to TRBJ2-7; TRBD1 agrees at 8 bases. The V segment lost 0 bases and the J segment 5 bases; nucleotides outside the gene matches: 9. Per the germline V gene, CDR1 is LGHDT and CDR2 is YNNKEL (reference sequence). The CDR3 consists of 16 residues. DNA of the CDR3: TGTGCCAGCAGCCAAGACAAGGCAGGGGGCAGCCACGAGCAGTACTTC. Its translation is CASSQDKAGGSHEQYF.

This clone occurred a few times. At one end the junction does not follow the germline gene, possibly because of a read error. This chain uses TRBV5-1 with TRBJ2-1; no reliable D call. The CDR3 loop spans 17 amino acids. Germline values: CDR1 SGHRS, CDR2 YFSETQ. CDR3 protein: CASSLATLFDSDNEQFF. The CDR3 region has the DNA TGCGCCAGCAGCTTGGCCACTTTGTTCGACTCCGACAATGAGCAGTTCTTC.

The rearrangement uses TRBV4-1 and TRBJ1-2; D ambiguous. CDR1 MGHRA and CDR2 YSYEKL come from the germline V gene. The length of the CDR3 is 15 residues. Trimming stripped 0 bases from V and 1 base from J, with 9 bases between. This chain's CDR3 is CASSQDAAVNYGYTF. Written as DNA, the CDR3 is TGCGCCAGCAGCCAAGATGCGGCAGTTAACTATGGCTACACCTTC.

The V and J genes are TRBV21-1 and TRBJ1-2; TRBD1 is the table's D call and was not checked against the DNA. TRBV21-1 is a pseudogene. The length of the CDR3 is 18 residues. The CDR3 nucleotides read TGTGCCAGCAGCAAAACCAGATCGCTACAGGGCGGTGGGTTTGGCTACACCTTC. Encoded protein: CASSKTRSLQGGGFGYTF.

V and J are TRBV5-1 and TRBJ2-7; 12 nucleotides align to TRBD1. This CDR3 spans 15 amino acids. In germline, CDR1 is SGHRS, CDR2 YFSETQ. Trimming removed 1 base from V and 5 bases from J; junction bases left unmatched: 4. Here the CDR3 DNA reads TGCGCCAGCAGCTTGCGGGGACAGGGGGCCCACGAGCAGTACTTC. Amino acid sequence: CASSLRGQGAHEQYF.

The rearrangement joins TRBV5-6 to TRBJ2-1; 11 nucleotides line up with TRBD2. CDR1 and CDR2 (germline): SGHDT, YYEEEE. The CDR3 has 15 amino acids. V gave up 1 base and J gave up 7 bases; unmatched junction bases: 4. The chain's CDR3 is CASSLLTSGRNEQFF. The CDR3 DNA sequence: TGTGCCAGCAGCTTGTTAACTAGCGGGAGAAATGAGCAGTTCTTC.

The chain carries TRBV7-3 and TRBJ2-7, with unresolved D. This CDR3 contains 13 residues. Germline loops: CDR1 SGHTA, CDR2 FQGTGA. The germline V and J ends were trimmed by 0 bases and 4 bases, with 7 bases remaining between them. The CDR3 DNA reads TGTGCCAGCAGCTTAACGACTGGTTACGAGCAGTACTTC. This codes for CASSLTTGYEQYF.

This chain joins TRBV6-5 and TRBJ2-4; D may be TRBD2 (6 bases). Trimming removed 0 bases from V and 6 bases from J, with 6 bases in between. CDR3 length: 13 residues. CDR1 MNHEY and CDR2 SVGAGI come from the germline V gene. In nucleotides, the CDR3 is TGTGCCAGCAGTTACTCGGGAGGAAACATTCAGTACTTC. Amino acid sequence: CASSYSGGNIQYF.

The rearrangement uses TRBV7-2 and TRBJ2-7, with D possibly TRBD2 on 5 matching bases. Germline loops: CDR1 SGHTA, CDR2 FQGNSA. This CDR3 is 17 amino acids long. Trimming stripped 0 bases from V and 2 bases from J, with 17 bases between. The CDR3 loop is CASSLALTGRVAYEQYF. As DNA, the CDR3 is TGTGCCAGCAGCTTAGCTTTGACGGGAAGGGTCGCCTACGAGCAGTACTTC.

This clone has more than one count but fewer than ten. The chain joins TRBV10-3 to TRBJ1-2; TRBD1 aligns across 7 bases. Germline V CDR1 and CDR2: ENHRY, SYGVKD. This CDR3 is 14 amino acids long. V trimming: 4 bases; J trimming: 2 bases; junction bases outside the gene matches: 4. The chain's CDR3 is CAISGQGGNYGYTF. CDR3 bases: TGTGCCATCAGTGGACAGGGTGGGAACTATGGCTACACCTTC.

The chain employs TRBV4-3 and TRBJ1-2, with 8 bases aligning to TRBD1. The V and J ends lost 1 base and 8 bases, in that order; junction bases with no gene match: 6. Germline V gives CDR1 LGHNA, CDR2 YSLEER. This CDR3 region has 14 residues. This CDR3 reads CASSQAGGAGGYTF. CDR3 nucleotides: TGCGCCAGCAGCCAAGCAGGGGGCGCGGGCGGCTACACCTTC.

This chain links TRBV25-1 with TRBJ2-5; 7 bases agree with TRBD1. Germline V gene data show CDR1 as MGHDK and CDR2 as SYGVNS. This CDR3 is built from 14 residues. The V gene end was trimmed by 5 bases and the J gene end by 5 bases; junction bases not matched to a gene: 8. This CDR3 is CASSRSGGKETQYF. As DNA, the CDR3 is TGTGCCAGCAGTCGGTCAGGGGGAAAGGAGACCCAGTACTTC.

The rearrangement uses TRBV10-3 and TRBJ2-1; 11 bases line up with TRBD2. V trimming: 8 bases; J trimming: 8 bases; junction bases outside the gene matches: 5. Germline V lookup: CDR1 ENHRY, CDR2 SYGVKD. This CDR3 region has 13 residues. The CDR3 here is CAILAGGGDEQFF. The DNA of the CDR3 is TGTGCCATCCTAGCGGGGGGAGGCGATGAGCAGTTCTTC.

The V gene is TRBV6-6, the J gene TRBJ1-5, with unresolved D. This CDR3 contains 13 residues. Trimming left V 6 bases short and J 4 bases short, with 10 bases between. Per the germline V gene, CDR1 is MNHNY and CDR2 is SVGAGI (reference sequence). CDR3 residues: CASSQVSNQPQHF. The CDR3 nucleotides are TGTGCCAGCAGCCAGGTATCAAATCAGCCCCAGCATTTT.

This clone was counted only a few times. The chain links TRBV6-5 to TRBJ1-1; 9 bases line up with TRBD1. This CDR3 has 13 amino acids. Germline assignment: CDR1 MNHEY and CDR2 SVGAGI. J was trimmed by 4 bases and V by 11 bases; bases with no gene match: 8. This CDR3 reads CALLGQGLTEAFF. The CDR3 coding sequence is TGTGCCCTCCTGGGACAGGGACTCACTGAAGCTTTCTTT.

This clone was detected a few times. The rearrangement links TRBV18 to TRBJ1-2; no definite D call. The CDR3 totals 13 residues. The germline V and J ends were trimmed by 1 base and 2 bases, with 5 bases remaining between them. Germline V gene lookup returns CDR1 KGHSH and CDR2 LQKENI. CDR3 loop: CASSPLRNYGYTF. CDR3 bases: TGTGCCAGCTCACCACTCAGAAACTATGGCTACACCTTC.

The J gene is TRBJ1-2, the V gene TRBV27; D call uncertain. CDR3 length equals 16 residues. Germline assignment: CDR1 MNHEY and CDR2 SMNVEV (reference sequence). V was shortened by 1 base and J by 5 bases, with 17 bases between the two germline ends. The CDR3 nucleotides read TGTGCCAGCAGTTTATATGTGGGTGGAGGGATTTATGGCTACACCTTC. Its translation is CASSLYVGGGIYGYTF.

This chain uses TRBV19 with TRBJ1-1; the D gene is possibly TRBD1 (6 bases). This CDR3 comprises 16 residues. Trimming removed 3 bases at V and 6 bases at J, with 20 bases between. The germline CDR1 and CDR2 sequences are LNHDA and SQIVND (reference sequence). The CDR3 coding sequence is TGTGCCAGTAGTATCGTAGGGGGATTGGTCGTCGCTGAAGCTTTCTTT. Translating gives CASSIVGGLVVAEAFF.

The chain recombines TRBV5-4 with TRBJ2-5; a possible D gene is TRBD1 (6 bases). The V end lost 2 bases, the J end lost 4 bases, and 18 bases lay between the germline ends. Germline CDR1 and CDR2: SGHNT and YYREEE (reference sequence). This CDR3 contains 16 residues. This chain's CDR3 is CASSFHGQTLGETQYF. In DNA, the CDR3 is TGTGCCAGCAGCTTCCATGGACAGACTCTAGGAGAGACCCAGTACTTC.

CDR3 region: CASSTDSQETQYF. CDR3 bases: TGTGCCAGTAGTACGGACAGTCAAGAGACCCAGTACTTC. The chain is built from TRBV19 and TRBJ2-5; weak D call: TRBD1 (6 bases). Trimming left V 4 bases short and J 2 bases short, with 8 bases between. Germline V gives CDR1 LNHDA, CDR2 SQIVND (reference sequence). CDR3 length: 13 residues.

The J gene is TRBJ2-1, the V gene TRBV5-1, with TRBD2 matching 12 bases. CDR3 length: 15 residues. Germline CDR1 and CDR2: SGHRS and YFSETQ. J gave up 4 bases and V 2 bases, and 1 base lay outside the gene matches. CDR3 in amino acids: CASSFGLAGYNEQFF. The CDR3 DNA is TGCGCCAGCAGCTTCGGACTAGCGGGATACAATGAGCAGTTCTTC.

The chain couples TRBV7-9 to TRBJ2-5, with 8 positions matching TRBD2. The CDR3 length is 15 residues. Germline V lookup: CDR1 SEHNR, CDR2 FQNEAQ (reference sequence). V gave up 5 bases and J gave up 5 bases; unmatched junction bases: 10. The CDR3 is CASSDSGGPWETQYF. CDR3 DNA sequence: TGTGCCAGCAGCGACTCGGGGGGGCCGTGGGAGACCCAGTACTTC.

This chain uses TRBV19 with TRBJ1-5; no definite D call. CDR3 size: 13 residues. Germline assignment: CDR1 LNHDA and CDR2 SQIVND (reference sequence). V dropped 1 base and J dropped 2 bases, with 3 bases sitting between them. Here the CDR3 DNA reads TGTGCCAGTAGTATAGGAGGCAATCAGCCCCAGCATTTT. Translated, it gives CASSIGGNQPQHF.

V usage is TRBV18 and J usage is TRBJ2-1; perhaps TRBD1 as D (6 bases). In germline, CDR1 is KGHSH, CDR2 LQKENI. V gave up 6 bases and J gave up 7 bases, with 13 bases separating them. The CDR3 runs 13 residues. The CDR3 region has the DNA TGTGCCAGCTCTCCATCCCAGGGGAATGAGCAGTTCTTC. Protein: CASSPSQGNEQFF.

The rearrangement links TRBV5-1 to TRBJ2-7, with D perhaps TRBD1 (6 bases). V was clipped by 0 bases and J by 6 bases, with 19 bases between them. CDR1 is SGHRS and CDR2 is YFSETQ in the germline V gene. The CDR3 runs 16 residues. In DNA, the CDR3 is TGCGCCAGCAGCTTGGAGCGGTCCGGGTCCAGGGGCGAGCAGTACTTC. It specifies CASSLERSGSRGEQYF. Complete variable domain (other parts from reference TRBV5-1 and TRBJ2-7): KAGVTQTPRYLIKTRGQQVTLSCSPISGHRSVSWYQQTPGQGLQFLFEYFSETQRNKGNFPGRFSGRQFSNSRSEMNVSTLELGDSALYLCASSLERSGSRGEQYFGPGTRLTVT.